This T cell receptor beta chain was captured in a study of cytomegalovirus exposure and HLA in healthy donors. J gave up 9 bases and V 6 bases, and 5 bases lay outside the gene matches. This CDR3 is built from 13 residues. Germline values: CDR1 SQVTM, CDR2 ANQGSEA. In the PCR, 60 Vbeta and 13 Jbeta primers were used. Only in-frame clones appear in the TCRdb table, and some are missing; sequencing was by immunoSEQ multiplex PCR. The sample shows roughly 140,000 clones, approximately 84% of them seen only once. The chain employs TRBV29-1 and TRBJ2-1, with 13 bases aligning to TRBD2. This clonotype was obtained from a woman aged 60-75 years in good health and CMV-seropositive. The sequenced sample consisted of PBMCs. In DNA form, the CDR3 reads TGCAGCGTCAGGACTAGCGGGAGAGGTGAGCAGTTCTTC. Translated: CSVRTSGRGEQFF.